This T cell receptor (beta chain) was profiled in a study of blood T cell repertoires in COVID-19 (dated by TCRdb to about 2020). With respect to the entire study: Samples from collaborators originated in the United States, Italy and Spain and spanned both the acute and convalescent phases of COVID-19. The material from the prospective study consisted of cDNA or gDNA derived from T cells, B-cell-depleted T cells, or PBMCs. Subjects who had been exposed to COVID-19, were actively infected with it, or had recovered from it provided the deeply sampled blood TCRbeta repertoires that made up the dataset. A freely available public database, intended as a resource for researchers studying the immune response to SARS-CoV-2, is where the repertoires were released. Samples came from the ongoing ImmuneRACE study (first 160 participants) plus 1,254 subjects from 6 global collaborators. Sample metadata almost always included a de-identified subject ID, COVID-19 status, age in years and sex. Where available, HLA class I and class II types were taken from metadata supplied by the sample provider and were not determined by assay-based typing. The paper's findings and limits, for the study overall: The amount of clinical and demographic metadata varied by source and participant and was provided uncurated.

On this clone: This receptor's antigen is unknown. No base quality information exists; no much larger clone differs at one position.

TCRbeta CDR3 regions were amplified from genomic DNA by means of the immunoSEQ Assay, a bias-controlled multiplex PCR. The source study handled its data this way. Within the assay, amplification of reference gene primers was used to estimate how many nucleated cells each sample contained. To quantify the absolute abundance of each unique TCRbeta CDR3 rearrangement, sequence reads were collapsed and filtered. For each sample, productive Simpson clonality was calculated as the square root of Simpson's diversity index across productive rearrangements. TCRdb took over this immuneACCESS table, retaining in-frame rearrangements with V and J assigned. Such tables are incomplete; in checked studies, under half of the missing clones stem from an unresolved V gene, and the remainder is unexplained. V, J and clone size were drawn from that table, and D and trimming were deduced from the DNA. This sample holds a few hundred thousand clones; about 90% were observed only once. In total, the top ten clones hold approximately 3% of the sample.

The germline V gene encodes CDR1 SEHNR and CDR2 FQNEAQ (reference sequence). V is shortened by 1 base, J by 2 bases, and the region joining them spans 13 bases. Including cysteine and phenylalanine, the CDR3 has 16 amino acids. Of all the DNA, just the CDR3 is kept, 48 bases in frame from base 1. At one collaborating source in Seattle, patients were enrolled during active infection and were followed longitudinally through the course of disease. The collaborating institutions used their own protocols to collect whole blood in K2EDTA tubes. For TCRbeta analysis, collaborator samples were shipped as frozen whole blood, as isolated PBMCs, or as DNA extracted from either sample type.

Recombination connected TRBV7-9 to TRBJ2-3; TRBD1 is possibly the D segment (6 matching bases). This clonotype was sampled from a woman under 40 with COVID-19, enrolled during active disease. Sequencing was done on a sample of peripheral blood. The CDR3 protein: CASSLVGASNTDTQYF. The nucleotide sequence reads TGTGCCAGCAGCTTAGTGGGGGCGTCTAACACAGATACGCAGTATTTT.